This is a list of T cell receptor beta chains from one sample in a study of Ad26.COV2.S vaccination and SARS-CoV-2 variants. TCRdb's table, derived via immunoSEQ multiplex PCR, lists solely in-frame clones and lacks some. The sample has roughly 350,000 clones; 86% are singletons. The source material was peripheral blood, sampled in a trial of Ad26.COV2.S vaccine versus placebo. Receptors originate from a person between 18 and 59 years old who received the Ad26.COV2.S COVID-19 vaccine or a placebo. Each CDR3 is given with its conserved first and last residue. The D gene is left open where the match is weak. Not every row has a clone size; where given, it reads once, few, many or a size class.

15	TRBV5-5	once	TRBD1	TRBJ2-5	TGTGCCAGCAGCAACGGACAGGGGGGAAAAGAGACCCAGTACTTC	CASSNGQGGKETQYF
14	TRBV13	once	TRBD1	TRBJ1-1	TGTGCCAGCAGCCCCAGGGGGGTGAACACTGAAGCTTTCTTT	CASSPRGVNTEAFF
15	TRBV7-9	-	-	TRBJ1-5	TGTGCCAGCAGTTCCGGAGAACTTAGCAATCAGCCCCAGCATTTT	CASSSGELSNQPQHF
13	TRBV5-1	-	TRBD2	TRBJ2-3	TGCGCCAGCAGCTCCGGGAGGACAGATACGCAGTATTTT	CASSSGRTDTQYF
11	TRBV19	-	-	TRBJ2-3	TGTGCCAGTATGGGGCTAGATACGCAGTATTTT	CASMGLDTQYF
18	TRBV5-1	once	TRBD2	TRBJ2-7	TGCGCCAGCAGCTTGGGCGGACTAGCGGGAGGAGGTTCCTACGAGCAGTACTTC	CASSLGGLAGGGSYEQYF
14	TRBV7-2	-	-	TRBJ2-7	TGTGCCAGCAGCTTGGAAATGGTCTCCTACGAGCAGTACTTC	CASSLEMVSYEQYF
13	TRBV12-3/TRBV12-4	-	-	TRBJ1-4	TGTGCCAGCAGTCCCTTGAAAAGGGAAAAACTGTTTTTT	CASSPLKREKLFF
15	TRBV28	-	-	TRBJ1-2	TGTGCCAGCACTATGGCGGGGGGCGAGAACTATGGCTACACCTTC	CASTMAGGENYGYTF
14	TRBV4-3	-	TRBD1	TRBJ1-2	TGCGCCAGCAGCCTTACAGGGGCTAACTATGGCTACACCTTC	CASSLTGANYGYTF
17	TRBV18	-	-	TRBJ1-2	TGTGCCAGCTCACCCCCAGGGGTTTACGACAGGAAGTATGGCTACACCTTC	CASSPPGVYDRKYGYTF
14	TRBV7-8	once	-	TRBJ2-7	TGTGCCAGCAGCCTGGGGTCCCGAGACTACGAGCAGTACTTC	CASSLGSRDYEQYF
15	TRBV6-2/TRBV6-3	-	TRBD1	TRBJ1-4	TGTGCCAGCAGTCCCCGGACAGGTTCTAATGAAAAACTGTTTTTT	CASSPRTGSNEKLFF
18	TRBV4-1	-	-	TRBJ2-6	TGCGCCAGCAGCCCCGGGACCCGCGAGGCGTCTGGGGCCAACGTCCTGACTTTC	CASSPGTREASGANVLTF
14	TRBV4-1	-	TRBD1	TRBJ2-7	TGCGCCAGCAGCCAAGTAACAGGGGGCTACGAGCAGTACTTC	CASSQVTGGYEQYF
16	TRBV4-2	-	TRBD2	TRBJ2-5	TGTGCCAGCAGCCAAGGCCGCGGGGGGGATAAAGAGACCCAGTACTTC	CASSQGRGGDKETQYF
14	TRBV28	once	-	TRBJ1-2	TGTGCCAGCAGTCGGGACCAAGGGAACTATGGCTACACCTTC	CASSRDQGNYGYTF
13	TRBV7-8	-	-	TRBJ2-3	TGTGCCAGCAGCCCCTCGTTCACAGATACGCAGTATTTT	CASSPSFTDTQYF
13	TRBV6-5	-	TRBD2	TRBJ2-7	TGTGCCAGCAGTCAGCGGGAGTCCTACGAGCAGTACTTC	CASSQRESYEQYF
17	TRBV4-3	-	-	TRBJ2-5	TGCGCCAGCAGCCAACTCCCATTACGGAGATACCGAGAGACCCAGTACTTC	CASSQLPLRRYRETQYF
11	TRBV12-3/TRBV12-4	-	-	TRBJ1-2	TGTGCCAGCAGCCCCCTAAATGGCTACACCTTC	CASSPLNGYTF
16	TRBV5-1	-	-	TRBJ2-2	TGCGCCAGCACAAATGGGGACACCTCGAACACCGGGGAGCTGTTTTTT	CASTNGDTSNTGELFF
14	TRBV4-2	-	-	TRBJ2-3	TGTGCCAGCAGCCAGAGTTTAATGACAGATACGCAGTATTTT	CASSQSLMTDTQYF
16	TRBV3-1/TRBV3-2	-	-	TRBJ1-4	TGTGCCAGCAGCCAGAGGGGATTAGCAACTAATGAAAAACTGTTTTTT	CASSQRGLATNEKLFF
13	TRBV18	-	-	TRBJ1-5	TGTGCCAGCTGTGAGGGGGAGAATCAGCCCCAGCATTTT	CASCEGENQPQHF
17	TRBV6-2/TRBV6-3	many	TRBD2	TRBJ2-7	TGTGCCAGCAGTCCAGGACTCATAGCGGGAGGATGGAACTTCCCGAACTTC	CASSPGLIAGGWNFPNF
14	TRBV6-5	-	TRBD2	TRBJ2-1	TGTGCCAGTACCCTAGCGGGAGCCCACAATGAGCAGTTCTTC	CASTLAGAHNEQFF
17	TRBV7-3	-	TRBD1	TRBJ1-3	TGTGCCAGCAGCTTCAAAACAGGCTCAGGGGGCGGAAACACCATATATTTT	CASSFKTGSGGGNTIYF
13	TRBV18	-	-	TRBJ2-7	TGTGCCGCGTCGGCCGGGACGCTCTACGAGCAGTACTTC	CAASAGTLYEQYF
13	TRBV7-9	-	-	TRBJ1-5	TGTGCCAGCAGTAGGGGTTTGGGGCAGCCCCAGCATTTT	CASSRGLGQPQHF
15	TRBV7-9	-	-	TRBJ1-5	TGTGCCAGCAGCTTAGTGGGATCCGACAATCAGCCCCAGCATTTT	CASSLVGSDNQPQHF
15	TRBV16	once	-	TRBJ1-6	TGTGCCAGCAGCCAATTGCTAAGTGGGGGTTCACCCCTCCACTTT	CASSQLLSGGSPLHF
16	TRBV5-1	-	TRBD1	TRBJ1-6	TGCGCCAGCAGCTTCAGGGGGCAATTTGATAATTCACCCCTCCACTTT	CASSFRGQFDNSPLHF
11	TRBV2	-	-	TRBJ2-3	TGTGCCAGCAGTGAACTCTTTGCGCAGTATTTT	CASSELFAQYF
14	TRBV4-3	-	TRBD2	TRBJ2-1	TGCGCCAGCAGCCAATGGGACTACCAAAATGAGCAGTTCTTC	CASSQWDYQNEQFF
11	TRBV12-3/TRBV12-4	-	-	TRBJ1-1	TGTGCCAGCAGTTTTGGCACTGAAGCTTTCTTT	CASSFGTEAFF
13	TRBV29-1	-	-	TRBJ1-2	TGCAGCGTTGAAGCGGCGGGACGGAGAGGCTACACCTTC	CSVEAAGRRGYTF
15	TRBV21-1	-	-	TRBJ2-5	TGTGCCAGCATCAAATCCGGGACAGACCAAGAGACCCAGTACTTC	CASIKSGTDQETQYF
10	TRBV6-4	-	-	TRBJ2-7	TGTGCCAGCACGCTCTACGAGCAGTACTTC	CASTLYEQYF
15	TRBV7-2	-	-	TRBJ2-1	TGTGCCAGCAGCTTAGGACGGACCTCCTACAATGAGCAGTTCTTC	CASSLGRTSYNEQFF
14	TRBV6-5	-	-	TRBJ1-3	TGTGCCAGCAGACGGGGTTCCTCTGGAAACACCATATATTTT	CASRRGSSGNTIYF
14	TRBV7-2	-	-	TRBJ1-2	TGTGCCAGCAGCTTAGATATGGGGGCCTATGGCTACACCTTC	CASSLDMGAYGYTF
14	TRBV28	-	TRBD1	TRBJ2-7	TGTGCCAGCACTCCCCGGGACAGGTTATACGAGCAGTACTTC	CASTPRDRLYEQYF
16	TRBV19	-	-	TRBJ1-1	TGTGCCAGTAGTATAGATCCCAGGAGGAGAGGCACTGAAGCTTTCTTT	CASSIDPRRRGTEAFF
13	TRBV28	few	-	TRBJ1-3	TGTGCCAGCAGTTTAACAGGGGGAAACACCATATATTTT	CASSLTGGNTIYF
16	TRBV5-4	-	-	TRBJ1-3	TGTGCCACCAGCCCAGGTACCCGCTCTTCTGGAAACACCATATATTTT	CATSPGTRSSGNTIYF
13	TRBV24-1	-	-	TRBJ1-1	TGTGCCACCAGTGCCGGCTGGGACACTGAAGCTTTCTTT	CATSAGWDTEAFF
15	TRBV19	once	-	TRBJ2-3	TGTGCCAGTAGTATGGAGCTGGGATTCACAGATACGCAGTATTTT	CASSMELGFTDTQYF
15	TRBV7-8	-	TRBD1	TRBJ2-5	TGTGCCAGCAGCTTACCCCGGACAGGACAAGAGACCCAGTACTTC	CASSLPRTGQETQYF
16	TRBV9	-	-	TRBJ1-5	TGTGCCAGCAGCATAGGACAGATTGGGGCCAATCAGCCCCAGCATTTT	CASSIGQIGANQPQHF
14	TRBV4-2	medium-sized	TRBD2	TRBJ2-5	TGTGCCAGCAGCCCCGGGACTACACAAGAGACCCAGTACTTC	CASSPGTTQETQYF
12	TRBV28	-	-	TRBJ1-5	TGTGCCAGCACCATTTATTGGGGGCCCCAGCATTTT	CASTIYWGPQHF
17	TRBV2	-	TRBD1	TRBJ2-5	TGTGCCAGCAGCGTTTCCCCACTTACAGGGGTAGGGGAGACCCAGTACTTC	CASSVSPLTGVGETQYF
18	TRBV6-2/TRBV6-3	-	-	TRBJ2-3	TGTGCCAGCAGTTACTCGAAGGGCGAGGGGCCTAGCACAGATACGCAGTATTTT	CASSYSKGEGPSTDTQYF
13	TRBV30	-	-	TRBJ1-2	TGTGCCTCTACAGGGTTGTCTTTCTATGGCTACACCTTC	CASTGLSFYGYTF
15	TRBV28	-	TRBD2	TRBJ2-1	TGTGCCAGCAGTTGGGAGGGTACGTCCTACAATGAGCAGTTCTTC	CASSWEGTSYNEQFF
17	TRBV15	-	-	TRBJ2-5	TGTGCCACCAGCAGAGTTGGGGCCGGACTTACACAAGAGACCCAGTACTTC	CATSRVGAGLTQETQYF
15	TRBV7-2	-	TRBD1	TRBJ1-4	TGTGCCAGCAGCTTACAGGGGGCTGGGTATGAAAAACTGTTTTTT	CASSLQGAGYEKLFF
13	TRBV29-1	-	-	TRBJ2-1	TGCAGCGTTGAGCGGCTAGGTAGGAATGAGCAGTTCTTC	CSVERLGRNEQFF
13	TRBV24-1	-	TRBD2	TRBJ2-7	TGTGCCACCAGTGATCTGGAGCGGGGGGTGCAGTACTTC	CATSDLERGVQYF